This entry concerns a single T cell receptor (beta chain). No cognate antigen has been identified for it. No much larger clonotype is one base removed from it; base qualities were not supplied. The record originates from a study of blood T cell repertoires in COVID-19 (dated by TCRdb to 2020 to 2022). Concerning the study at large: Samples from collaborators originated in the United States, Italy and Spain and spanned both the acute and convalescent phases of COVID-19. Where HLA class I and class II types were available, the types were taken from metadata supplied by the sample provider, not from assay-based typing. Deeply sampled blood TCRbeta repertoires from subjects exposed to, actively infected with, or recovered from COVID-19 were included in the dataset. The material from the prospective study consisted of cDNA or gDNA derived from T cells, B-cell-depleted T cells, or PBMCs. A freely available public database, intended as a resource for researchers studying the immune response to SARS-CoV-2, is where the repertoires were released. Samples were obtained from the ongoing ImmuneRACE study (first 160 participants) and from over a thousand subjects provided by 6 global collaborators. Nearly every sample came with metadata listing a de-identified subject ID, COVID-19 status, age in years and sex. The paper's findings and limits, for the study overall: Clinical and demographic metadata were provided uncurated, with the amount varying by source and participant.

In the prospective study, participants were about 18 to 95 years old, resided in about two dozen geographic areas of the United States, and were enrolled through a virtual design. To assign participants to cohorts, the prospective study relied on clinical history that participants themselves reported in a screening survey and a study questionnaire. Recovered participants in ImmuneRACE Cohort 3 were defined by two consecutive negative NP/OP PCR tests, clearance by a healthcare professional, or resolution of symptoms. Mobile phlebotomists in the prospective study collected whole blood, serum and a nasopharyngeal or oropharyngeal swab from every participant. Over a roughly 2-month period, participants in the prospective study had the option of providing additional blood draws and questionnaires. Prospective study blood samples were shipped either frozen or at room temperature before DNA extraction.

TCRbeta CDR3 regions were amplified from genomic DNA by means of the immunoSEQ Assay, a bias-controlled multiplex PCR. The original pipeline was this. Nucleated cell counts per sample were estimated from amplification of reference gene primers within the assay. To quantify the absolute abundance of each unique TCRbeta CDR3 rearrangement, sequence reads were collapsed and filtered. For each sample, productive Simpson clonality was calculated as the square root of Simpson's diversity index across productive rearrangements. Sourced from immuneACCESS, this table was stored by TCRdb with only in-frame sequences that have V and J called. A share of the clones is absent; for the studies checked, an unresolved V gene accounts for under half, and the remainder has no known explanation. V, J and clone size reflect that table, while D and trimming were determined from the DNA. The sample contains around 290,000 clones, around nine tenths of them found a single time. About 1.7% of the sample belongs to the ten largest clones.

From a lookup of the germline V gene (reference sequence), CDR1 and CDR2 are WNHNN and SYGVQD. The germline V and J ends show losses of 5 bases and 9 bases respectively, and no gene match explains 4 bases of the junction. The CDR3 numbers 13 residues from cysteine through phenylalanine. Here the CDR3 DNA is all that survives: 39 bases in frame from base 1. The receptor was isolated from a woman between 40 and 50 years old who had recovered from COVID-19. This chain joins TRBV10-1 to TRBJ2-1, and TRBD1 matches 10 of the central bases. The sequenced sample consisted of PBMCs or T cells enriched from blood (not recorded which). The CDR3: CASSMTGGGEQFF. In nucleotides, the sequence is TGCGCCAGCAGTATGACAGGGGGCGGTGAGCAGTTCTTC.